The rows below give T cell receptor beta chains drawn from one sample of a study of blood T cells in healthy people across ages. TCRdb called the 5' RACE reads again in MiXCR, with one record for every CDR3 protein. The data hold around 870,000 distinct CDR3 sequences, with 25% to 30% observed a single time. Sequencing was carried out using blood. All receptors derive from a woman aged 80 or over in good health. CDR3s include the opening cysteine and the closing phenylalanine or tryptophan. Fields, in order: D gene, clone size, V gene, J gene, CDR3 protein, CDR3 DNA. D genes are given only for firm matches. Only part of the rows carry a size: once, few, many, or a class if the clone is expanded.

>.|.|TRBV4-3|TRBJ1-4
CASSQDRAGHSLENEKLFF
TGCGCCAGCAGCCAAGATCGGGCAGGGCATTCGCTAGAGAATGAAAAACTGTTTTTT
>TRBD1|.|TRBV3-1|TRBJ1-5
CASSQSGQGPQHF
TGTGCCAGCAGCCAATCGGGACAGGGGCCCCAGCATTTT
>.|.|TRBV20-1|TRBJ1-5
CSAQNSGTQFNQPQHF
TGCAGTGCGCAAAATTCCGGGACACAATTCAATCAGCCCCAGCATTTT
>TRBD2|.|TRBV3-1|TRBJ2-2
CASSHPGTSGPGELFF
TGTGCCAGCAGCCATCCTGGGACTAGCGGTCCCGGGGAGCTGTTTTTT
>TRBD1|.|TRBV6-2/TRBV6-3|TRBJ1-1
CASSYTDRGNTEAFF
TGTGCCAGCAGTTACACAGACAGGGGGAACACTGAAGCTTTCTTT
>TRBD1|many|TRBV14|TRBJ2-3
CASSLGGLTQYF
TGTGCCAGCAGCCTAGGGGGCTTGACGCAGTATTTT
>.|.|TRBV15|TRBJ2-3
CATSGDTPRTDTQYF
TGTGCCACCAGCGGGGACACCCCACGGACAGATACGCAGTATTTT
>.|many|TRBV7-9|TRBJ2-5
CASSLASGLFEETQYF
TGTGCCAGCAGCTTAGCGTCAGGGCTATTTGAAGAGACCCAGTACTTC
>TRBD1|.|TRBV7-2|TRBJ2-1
CASISGTASYNEQFF
TGTGCCAGCATTTCCGGGACAGCTTCCTACAATGAGCAGTTCTTC
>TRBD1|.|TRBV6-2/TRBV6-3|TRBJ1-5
CASRSGTGDQPQHF
TGTGCCAGCAGATCGGGGACAGGGGATCAGCCCCAGCATTTT
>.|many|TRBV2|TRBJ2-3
CATGQRRGTDTQYF
TGTGCCACGGGGCAGCGGAGGGGAACAGATACGCAGTATTTT
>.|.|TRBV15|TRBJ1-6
CATSRDGRWGPLHF
TGTGCCACCAGCAGAGATGGAAGGTGGGGACCCCTCCACTTT
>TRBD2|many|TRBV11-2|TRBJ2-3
CASSPSGRRSTDTQYF
TGTGCCAGCAGCCCTAGCGGCCGGAGAAGCACAGATACGCAGTATTTT
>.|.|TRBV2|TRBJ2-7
CASSEALAGSTYF
TGTGCCAGCAGTGAAGCCCTGGCGGGGTCAACGTACTTC
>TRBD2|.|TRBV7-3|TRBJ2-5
CASSPGLHSETQYF
TGTGCCAGCAGCCCGGGACTACATAGCGAGACTCAGTACTTC
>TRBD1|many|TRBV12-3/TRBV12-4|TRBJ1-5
CASSYQGTGGGQPQHF
TGTGCCAGCAGTTACCAAGGGACAGGGGGCGGTCAGCCCCAGCATTTT
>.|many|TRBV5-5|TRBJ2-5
CASSLVPGLEETQYF
TGTGCCAGCAGCTTGGTTCCCGGGTTGGAGGAGACCCAGTACTTC
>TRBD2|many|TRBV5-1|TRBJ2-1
CASSLRPGGDEQFF
TGCGCCAGCAGCTTGCGGCCGGGGGGGGATGAGCAGTTCTTC
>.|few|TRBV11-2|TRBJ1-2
CASSPGGRLGYTF
TGTGCCAGCAGCCCCGGGGGTCGGCTTGGCTACACCTTC
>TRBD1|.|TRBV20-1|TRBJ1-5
CSARTGGKDQPQHF
TGCAGTGCGAGAACAGGGGGCAAGGATCAGCCCCAGCATTTT
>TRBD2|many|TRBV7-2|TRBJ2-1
CASNPNGLAGWGSYNEQFF
TGTGCCAGCAACCCCAATGGGCTAGCGGGGTGGGGCTCCTACAATGAGCAGTTCTTC
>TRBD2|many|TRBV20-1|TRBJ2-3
CSVRPSGGGRGIDTQYF
TGCAGTGTCAGACCAAGCGGGGGGGGCAGGGGGATAGATACGCAGTATTTT
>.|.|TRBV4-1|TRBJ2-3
CASSHPLDPGVKDTQYF
TGCGCCAGCAGCCACCCCCTAGATCCGGGGGTTAAAGATACGCAGTATTTT
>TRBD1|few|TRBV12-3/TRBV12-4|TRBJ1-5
CTSSLTGGGGQPQHF
TGTACCAGCAGTTTAACAGGGGGCGGAGGTCAGCCCCAGCATTTT
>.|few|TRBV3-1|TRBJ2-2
CASSTQLKNTGELFF
TGTGCCAGCAGCACTCAACTAAAGAACACCGGGGAGCTGTTTTTT
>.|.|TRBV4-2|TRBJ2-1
CASSQDRVYNEQFF
TGTGCCAGCAGCCAAGACCGGGTTTACAATGAGCAGTTCTTC
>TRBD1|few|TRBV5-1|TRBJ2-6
CASSSQPGQSSGANVLTF
TGCGCCAGCAGCAGCCAACCGGGACAGAGCTCTGGGGCCAACGTCCTGACTTTC
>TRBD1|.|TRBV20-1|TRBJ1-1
CSARFDRGVGGTEAFF
TGCAGTGCTAGATTCGACAGGGGCGTCGGGGGGACTGAAGCTTTCTTT
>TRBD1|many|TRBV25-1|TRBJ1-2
CASSPDRGEGYTF
TGTGCCAGCAGTCCCGACAGGGGCGAGGGCTACACCTTC
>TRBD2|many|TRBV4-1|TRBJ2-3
CASSQLAGGSYTDTQYF
TGCGCCAGCAGCCAGCTAGCGGGGGGCTCTTACACAGATACGCAGTATTTT
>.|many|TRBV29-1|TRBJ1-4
CSVEAGGTTNEKLFF
TGCAGCGTTGAAGCCGGGGGGACAACTAATGAAAAACTGTTTTTT
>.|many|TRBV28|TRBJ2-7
CASSLLGTRSYEQYF
TGTGCCAGCAGTTTATTAGGGACAAGAAGCTACGAGCAGTACTTC
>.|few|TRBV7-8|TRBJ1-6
CASSSQTHSPLHF
TGTGCCAGCAGTAGCCAAACGCACTCACCCCTCCACTTT